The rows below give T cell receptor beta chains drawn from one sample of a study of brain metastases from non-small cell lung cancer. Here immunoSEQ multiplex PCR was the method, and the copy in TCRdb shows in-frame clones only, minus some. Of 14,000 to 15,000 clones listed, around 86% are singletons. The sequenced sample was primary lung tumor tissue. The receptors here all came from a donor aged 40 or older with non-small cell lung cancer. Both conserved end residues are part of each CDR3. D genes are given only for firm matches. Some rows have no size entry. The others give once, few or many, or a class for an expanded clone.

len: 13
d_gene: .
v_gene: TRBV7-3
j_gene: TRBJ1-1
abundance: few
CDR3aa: CASSLNKGAEAFF
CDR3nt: TGTGCCAGCAGCTTAAATAAGGGCGCTGAAGCTTTCTTT

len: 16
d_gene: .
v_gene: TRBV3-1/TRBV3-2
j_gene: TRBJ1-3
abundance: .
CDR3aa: CASSQGRGGTGNTIYF
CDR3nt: TGTGCCAGCAGCCAAGGCCGGGGGGGAACTGGAAACACCATATATTTT

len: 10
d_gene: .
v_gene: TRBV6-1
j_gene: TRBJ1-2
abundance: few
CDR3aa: CASSEPGYTF
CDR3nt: TGTGCCAGCAGTGAGCCCGGCTACACCTTC

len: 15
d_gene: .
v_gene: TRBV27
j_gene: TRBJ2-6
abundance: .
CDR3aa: CASSYDSSEANVLTF
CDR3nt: TGTGCCAGCAGTTACGACAGCTCTGAGGCCAACGTCCTGACTTTC

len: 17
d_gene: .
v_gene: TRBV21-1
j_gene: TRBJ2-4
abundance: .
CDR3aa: CASSKGDLGSRRNIQYF
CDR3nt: TGTGCCAGCAGCAAAGGGGATCTCGGCAGTCGACGAAACATTCAGTACTTC

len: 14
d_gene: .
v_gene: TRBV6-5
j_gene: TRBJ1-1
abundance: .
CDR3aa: CASSYFRGNTEAFF
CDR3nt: TGTGCCAGCAGTTACTTCCGGGGGAACACTGAAGCTTTCTTT

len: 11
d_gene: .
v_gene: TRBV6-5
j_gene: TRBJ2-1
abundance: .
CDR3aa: CASSPRDEQFF
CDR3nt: TGTGCCAGCAGCCCCAGGGATGAGCAGTTCTTC

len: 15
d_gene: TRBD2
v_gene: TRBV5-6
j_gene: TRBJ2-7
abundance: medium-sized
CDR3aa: CASSLGAGGPYEQYF
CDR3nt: TGTGCCAGCAGCCTTGGGGCGGGGGGACCCTACGAGCAGTACTTC

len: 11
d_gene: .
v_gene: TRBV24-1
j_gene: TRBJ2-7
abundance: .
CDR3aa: CATENRGEQYF
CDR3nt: TGTGCCACCGAAAATCGGGGAGAGCAGTACTTC

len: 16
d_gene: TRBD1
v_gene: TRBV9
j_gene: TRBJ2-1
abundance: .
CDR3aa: CASSKLRDRGNNEQFF
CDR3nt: TGTGCCAGCAGCAAGCTCCGGGACAGGGGTAACAATGAGCAGTTCTTC

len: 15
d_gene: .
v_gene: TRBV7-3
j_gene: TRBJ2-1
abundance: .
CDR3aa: CASSPTAGSYNEQFF
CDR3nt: TGTGCCAGCAGCCCCACTGCGGGCTCCTACAATGAGCAGTTCTTC

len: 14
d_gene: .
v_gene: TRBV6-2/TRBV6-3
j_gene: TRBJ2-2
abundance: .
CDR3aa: CASSPLRNTGELFF
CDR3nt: TGTGCCAGCAGTCCCCTCCGCAACACCGGGGAGCTGTTTTTT

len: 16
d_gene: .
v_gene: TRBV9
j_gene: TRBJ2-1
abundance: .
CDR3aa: CASSPLALSSYNEQFF
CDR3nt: TGTGCCAGCAGCCCTCTAGCCCTGAGCTCCTACAATGAGCAGTTCTTC

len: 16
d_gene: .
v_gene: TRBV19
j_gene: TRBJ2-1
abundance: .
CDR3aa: CATNLGGPSSYNEQFF
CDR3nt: TGTGCCACCAACCTAGGGGGGCCGAGCTCCTACAATGAGCAGTTCTTC

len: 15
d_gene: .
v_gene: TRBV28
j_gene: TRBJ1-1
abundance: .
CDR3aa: CASSLLEGDNTEAFF
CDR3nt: TGTGCCAGCAGTTTATTAGAGGGGGACAACACTGAAGCTTTCTTT

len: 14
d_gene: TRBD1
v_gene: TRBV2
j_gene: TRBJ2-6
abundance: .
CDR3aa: CASTGGIGANVLTF
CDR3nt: TGTGCCAGCACAGGGGGCATTGGGGCCAACGTCCTGACTTTC

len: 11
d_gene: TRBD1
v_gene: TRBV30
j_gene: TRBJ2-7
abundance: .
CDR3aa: CARQGANEQYF
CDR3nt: TGTGCCAGACAGGGGGCAAACGAGCAGTACTTC

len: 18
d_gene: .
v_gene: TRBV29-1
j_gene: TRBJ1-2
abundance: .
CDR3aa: CSVEDIRTDYHRSYGYTF
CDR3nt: TGCAGCGTTGAGGATATTCGGACAGATTACCATCGAAGCTATGGCTACACCTTC

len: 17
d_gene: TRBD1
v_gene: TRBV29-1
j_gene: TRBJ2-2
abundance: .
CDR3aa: CSVEGMPGQKNTGELFF
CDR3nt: TGCAGCGTTGAAGGTATGCCGGGACAGAAGAACACCGGGGAGCTGTTTTTT

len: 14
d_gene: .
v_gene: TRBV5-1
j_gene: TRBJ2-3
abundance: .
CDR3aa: CASSPGQRTDTQYF
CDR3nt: TGCGCCAGCAGCCCTGGACAGCGCACAGATACGCAGTATTTT

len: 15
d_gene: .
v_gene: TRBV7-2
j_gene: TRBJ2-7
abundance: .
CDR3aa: CASSLDYLTTYEQYF
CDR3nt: TGTGCCAGCAGCTTAGACTATCTAACTACCTACGAGCAGTACTTC

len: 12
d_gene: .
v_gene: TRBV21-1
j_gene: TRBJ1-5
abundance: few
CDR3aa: CASSQSNQPQHF
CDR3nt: TGTGCCAGCAGTCAGAGCAATCAGCCCCAGCATTTT

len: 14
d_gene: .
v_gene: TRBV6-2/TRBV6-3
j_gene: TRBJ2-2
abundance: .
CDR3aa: CASSGRLYTGELFF
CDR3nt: TGTGCCAGCAGTGGCCGACTGTACACCGGGGAGCTGTTTTTT

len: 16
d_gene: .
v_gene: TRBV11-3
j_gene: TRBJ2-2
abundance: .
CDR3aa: CASSLRPRVVTGELFF
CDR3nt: TGTGCCAGCAGCTTAAGGCCCCGGGTCGTTACCGGGGAGCTGTTTTTT

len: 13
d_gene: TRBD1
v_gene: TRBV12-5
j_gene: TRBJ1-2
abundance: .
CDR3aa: CASGSYRGYGYTF
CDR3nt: TGTGCTAGTGGTTCCTACAGGGGCTATGGCTACACCTTC

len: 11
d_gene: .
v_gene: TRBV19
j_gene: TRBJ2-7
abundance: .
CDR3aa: CASSKGFEQYF
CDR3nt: TGTGCCAGTAGCAAGGGGTTCGAGCAGTACTTC

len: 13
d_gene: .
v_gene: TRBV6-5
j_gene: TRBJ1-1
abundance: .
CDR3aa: CASSFEGGTEAFF
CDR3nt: TGTGCCAGCAGTTTCGAGGGGGGCACTGAAGCTTTCTTT

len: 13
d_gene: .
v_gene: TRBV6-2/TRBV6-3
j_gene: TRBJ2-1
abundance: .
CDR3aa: CASSYLSPNEQFF
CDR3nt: TGTGCCAGCAGTTACCTCTCGCCCAATGAGCAGTTCTTC

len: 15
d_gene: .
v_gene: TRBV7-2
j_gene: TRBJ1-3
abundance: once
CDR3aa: CASSFDKRVGNTIYF
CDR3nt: TGTGCCAGCAGCTTCGACAAGAGAGTTGGAAACACCATATATTTT

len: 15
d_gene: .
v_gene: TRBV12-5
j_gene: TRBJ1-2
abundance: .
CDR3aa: CASGLGDRATYGYTF
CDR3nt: TGTGCTAGTGGTTTGGGGGATCGCGCTACCTATGGCTACACCTTC

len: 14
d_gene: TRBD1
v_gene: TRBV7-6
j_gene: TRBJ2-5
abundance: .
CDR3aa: CASSFGTGKETQYF
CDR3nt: TGTGCCAGCAGCTTTGGGACAGGGAAAGAGACCCAGTACTTC

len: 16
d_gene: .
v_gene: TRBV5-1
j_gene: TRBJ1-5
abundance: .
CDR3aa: CASSLGADNSNQPQHF
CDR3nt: TGCGCCAGCAGCTTGGGGGCAGATAATAGCAATCAGCCCCAGCATTTT

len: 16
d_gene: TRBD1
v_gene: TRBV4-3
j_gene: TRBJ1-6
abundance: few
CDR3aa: CASSQFSTGVNSPLHF
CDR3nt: TGCGCCAGCAGCCAATTTTCAACAGGGGTTAATTCACCCCTCCACTTT

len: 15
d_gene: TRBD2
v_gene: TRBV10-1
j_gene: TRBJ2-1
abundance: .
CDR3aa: CASSPGTRGGNEQFF
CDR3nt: TGCGCCAGCAGTCCCGGGACTAGGGGGGGAAATGAGCAGTTCTTC

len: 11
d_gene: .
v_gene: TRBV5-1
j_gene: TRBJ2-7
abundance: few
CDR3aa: CASSLRNEQYF
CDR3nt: TGCGCCAGCAGCTTAAGGAACGAGCAGTACTTC

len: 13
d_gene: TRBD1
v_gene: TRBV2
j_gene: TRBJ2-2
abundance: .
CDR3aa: CASRQGATGELFF
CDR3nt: TGTGCTTCGAGGCAGGGGGCCACCGGGGAGCTGTTTTTT

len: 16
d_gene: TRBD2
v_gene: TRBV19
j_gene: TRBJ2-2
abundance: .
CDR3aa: CASRSLSGGNTGELFF
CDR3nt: TGTGCCAGTCGGTCCCTTAGCGGGGGGAACACCGGGGAGCTGTTTTTT